Listed below are T cell receptor beta chains from one sample, sequenced in a study of blood T cell repertoires in COVID-19. Sequencing was performed with immunoSEQ multiplex PCR; in TCRdb, only in-frame clones are kept and a portion is missing. The sample lists more than 50,000 clones; roughly 78% were seen once. The specimen was peripheral blood. Receptors originate from a human donor in a cohort sampled during active COVID-19. The CDR3 runs from the conserved cysteine through the conserved F or W. The order of the fields is V gene, CDR3 length, clone size, D gene, J gene, CDR3 DNA, CDR3 protein. The D gene is left open where the match is weak. Size is stated for part of the rows, as once, few or many counts, or as a class when the clone is expanded.

TRBV5-1	16	-	TRBD2	TRBJ2-2	TGCGCCAGCAGCTCAACGGGACTAGGACTCGGGTGGGAGCTGTTTTTT	CASSSTGLGLGWELFF
TRBV5-8	16	-	TRBD1	TRBJ1-4	TGTGCCAGCAGCCTTGGACAGGGCAGAGCTAATGAAAAACTGTTTTTT	CASSLGQGRANEKLFF
TRBV3-1/TRBV3-2	19	-	TRBD2	TRBJ2-1	TGTGCCAGCAGCCGGAGAATGGGGACTAGCGGTACCCTTTACGATGAGCAGTTCTTC	CASSRRMGTSGTLYDEQFF
TRBV27	19	-	TRBD2	TRBJ2-1	TGTGCCAGCAGTCACACCAGGCTAGCGGGAGGGCCTTTAAGCAATGAGCAGTTCTTC	CASSHTRLAGGPLSNEQFF
TRBV6-5	13	-	TRBD2	TRBJ2-1	TGTGCCAGCAGTTGGGCGGGGGGCAATGAGCAGTTCTTC	CASSWAGGNEQFF
TRBV7-9	17	-	TRBD1	TRBJ2-7	TGTGCCAGCAGCCACACAGGGGGCGGATTTGGCTCCTACGAGCAGTACTTC	CASSHTGGGFGSYEQYF
TRBV7-9	14	-	-	TRBJ1-3	TGTGCCAGCAGCTTGGGAGGATCTGGAAACACCATATATTTT	CASSLGGSGNTIYF
TRBV5-4	14	once	TRBD2	TRBJ2-7	TGTGCCAGCAGTCCGGGACTAGTCCTCGAGGAGCAGTACTTC	CASSPGLVLEEQYF
TRBV5-1	17	-	-	TRBJ2-7	TGCGCCAGCAGCCCTATGCCTCTAGGGGCCATCTCCTACGAGCAGTACTTC	CASSPMPLGAISYEQYF
TRBV9	15	-	-	TRBJ2-2	TGTGCCAGCAGCGTAGTATCAGATGGCACCGGGGAGCTGTTTTTT	CASSVVSDGTGELFF
TRBV28	11	-	-	TRBJ2-3	TGTGCCAGCAGTCTAGGAGATACGCAGTATTTT	CASSLGDTQYF
TRBV10-3	15	-	-	TRBJ2-1	TGTGCCATCAGTGTGAGGGAACAGCGGTACAATGAGCAGTTCTTC	CAISVREQRYNEQFF
TRBV7-8	12	once	-	TRBJ2-1	TGTGCCAGCAGCCTAAATCAGAATGAGCAGTTCTTC	CASSLNQNEQFF
TRBV28	15	-	TRBD2	TRBJ2-7	TGTGCCAGCAGTTTTATTAGCGGGAGATCCTACGAGCAGTACTTC	CASSFISGRSYEQYF
TRBV30	13	-	TRBD1	TRBJ2-6	TGTGCCAGACAGGGGTCGGGGGCCAACGTCCTGACTTTC	CARQGSGANVLTF
TRBV14	17	-	-	TRBJ2-1	TGTGCCAGCAGCCAACGTGACTCCCCCGTCTATTACAATGAGCAGTTCTTC	CASSQRDSPVYYNEQFF
TRBV27	14	-	-	TRBJ2-2	TGTGCCAGCAGAAACAGGGTAGGCACCGGGGAGCTGTTTTTT	CASRNRVGTGELFF
TRBV19	14	-	-	TRBJ2-3	TGTGCCAGTAGTATGGGGGCTAGCACAGATACGCAGTATTTT	CASSMGASTDTQYF
TRBV4-2	20	-	-	TRBJ1-2	TGTGCCAGCAGCCAAGATCCCTACTTGGGAGAGGTGGATGTGAGCTATGGCTACACCTTC	CASSQDPYLGEVDVSYGYTF
TRBV20-1	12	-	-	TRBJ2-7	TGCAGTGCTAGTGGCGCCGGGTACGAGCAGTACTTC	CSASGAGYEQYF
TRBV7-2	15	-	-	TRBJ2-7	TGTGCCAGCAGTTTAACACCAGGAAAATCCTACGAGCAGTACTTC	CASSLTPGKSYEQYF
TRBV24-1	13	-	TRBD1	TRBJ1-2	TGTGCCACCAGTGAGCGGACAGGAAGCGGCTACACCTTC	CATSERTGSGYTF
TRBV12-5	18	-	TRBD2	TRBJ2-3	TGTGCTAGTGGTTTGGTTTTGGCTAGCGGGAGCGGCACAGATACGCAGTATTTT	CASGLVLASGSGTDTQYF
TRBV28	15	-	TRBD2	TRBJ2-2	TGTGCCAGCAGTTCAGCGGGAGAGGGGACCGGGGAGCTGTTTTTT	CASSSAGEGTGELFF
TRBV7-9	15	-	-	TRBJ2-7	TGTGCCAGCAGCGAGAAGCAGGTACCCGTTTACGAGCAGTACTTC	CASSEKQVPVYEQYF
TRBV5-1	14	-	TRBD1	TRBJ1-2	TGCGCCAGCAGTTCGGGACAGGGATCTATCGGCTACACCTTC	CASSSGQGSIGYTF
TRBV7-6	17	-	TRBD2	TRBJ2-2	TGTGCCAGCAGCCTCACCCCCGCGGGAGGGCCCTCCGGGGAGCTGTTTTTT	CASSLTPAGGPSGELFF
TRBV10-1	13	once	TRBD2	TRBJ2-1	TGCGCCAGCAGCGCTCGGACTAGTAGTGAGCAGTTCTTC	CASSARTSSEQFF
TRBV19	13	-	TRBD2	TRBJ2-1	TGTGCCAGTAGGACTAGCGGGTACAATGAGCAGTTCTTC	CASRTSGYNEQFF
TRBV29-1	15	-	TRBD1	TRBJ2-7	TGCAGCGTTGTTGGCGGGACAGGGAATTCCTACGAGCAGTACTTC	CSVVGGTGNSYEQYF
TRBV28	14	-	-	TRBJ1-6	TGTGCCAGCAGTTCGACGCCCCGGGAAGCACCCCTCCACTTT	CASSSTPREAPLHF
TRBV24-1	13	-	-	TRBJ1-5	TGTGCCACCAGTGATACAGGCAATCAGCCCCAGCATTTT	CATSDTGNQPQHF
TRBV9	16	once	TRBD2	TRBJ2-2	TGTGCCAGCAGCGTAACTAGCGGGAGTCAATTCGGGAAGCTGTTTTTT	CASSVTSGSQFGKLFF
TRBV7-9	15	-	TRBD1	TRBJ1-4	TGTGCCAGCAGCCCCTGGACAGGGGTAGGGGAAAAACTGTTTTTT	CASSPWTGVGEKLFF
TRBV30	14	-	-	TRBJ1-3	TGTGCCTGGAGTGTAGGGGGCTCTGGAAACACCATATATTTT	CAWSVGGSGNTIYF
TRBV18	13	once	TRBD2	TRBJ2-7	TGTGCCAGCTCTTCTAGCGGTTCGGGAGAGCAGTACTTC	CASSSSGSGEQYF
TRBV7-9	14	-	-	TRBJ2-7	TGTGCCAGCAGCTTCACGGGTGCCGCCCACGAGCAGTACTTC	CASSFTGAAHEQYF
TRBV13	15	-	TRBD2	TRBJ2-7	TGTGCCAGCAGCCCAAGGACTAGCGGGGACTACGAGCAGTACTTC	CASSPRTSGDYEQYF
TRBV28	15	-	TRBD2	TRBJ2-7	TGTGCCAGCCTCTTTAGAGGCCGCGGGGGTAGCGAGCAGTACTTC	CASLFRGRGGSEQYF
TRBV6-2/TRBV6-3	14	medium-sized	-	TRBJ2-7	TGTGCCAGCAGTTGGTCGGCTAGTAGACACGAGCAGTACTTC	CASSWSASRHEQYF
TRBV7-9	14	-	TRBD1	TRBJ1-3	TGTGCCAGCAGCTTAGGACAGGGCGGAAACACCATATATTTT	CASSLGQGGNTIYF
TRBV5-1	16	-	TRBD2	TRBJ2-2	TGCGCCAGCAGCCTCAGCGGCCCGGGGGGCACCGGGGAGCTGTTTTTT	CASSLSGPGGTGELFF
TRBV11-1	16	-	-	TRBJ2-2	TGTGCCAGCAGCCCCAGGGCAGGGTCCAACACCGGGGAGCTGTTTTTT	CASSPRAGSNTGELFF
TRBV27	18	-	TRBD2	TRBJ2-7	TGTGCCAGCAGCCCTTATCGGGGGACTAGCGGGATTTTCTACGAGCAGTACTTC	CASSPYRGTSGIFYEQYF
TRBV6-5	14	-	-	TRBJ1-6	TGTGCCAGCAGTTACTCGGACATGAATTCACCCCTCCACTTT	CASSYSDMNSPLHF
TRBV7-3	15	-	TRBD2	TRBJ2-7	TGTGCCAGCAGCTTAGGAACTAGCGGGACCTACGAGCAGTACTTC	CASSLGTSGTYEQYF
TRBV3-1/TRBV3-2	15	-	-	TRBJ1-5	TGTGCCAGCAGCCAAGATTGGGGGGAAGGACAGCCCCAGCATTTT	CASSQDWGEGQPQHF
TRBV28	15	-	-	TRBJ2-7	TGTGCCAGCAGTCCCGAGGGGGGGATGGGCGGCGAGCAGTACTTC	CASSPEGGMGGEQYF
TRBV6-2/TRBV6-3	18	-	TRBD2	TRBJ2-5	TGTGCCAGCAGTTACCTCGGACTAGCGGGAGCGCCTCAAGAGACCCAGTACTTC	CASSYLGLAGAPQETQYF
TRBV5-1	14	-	TRBD1	TRBJ2-7	TGCGCCAGCAGCTTGGGACAGGGGGGCTACGAGCAGTACTTC	CASSLGQGGYEQYF
TRBV5-6	11	-	-	TRBJ2-7	TGTGCCAGCAGCAGCTTCTACGAGCAGTACTTC	CASSSFYEQYF
TRBV5-4	16	-	TRBD2	TRBJ2-5	TGTGCCAGCAGCAAGAGACTAGCGGGAGAGCAAGAGACCCAGTACTTC	CASSKRLAGEQETQYF